This T cell receptor (beta chain) was identified in a study of Ad26.COV2.S vaccination and SARS-CoV-2 variants. The wider study: Participants got Ad26.COV2.S intramuscularly, once or twice 56 days apart.

Noted treatment: about 20 received Ad26.COV2.S at low or high dose, single or two shots; 5 received placebo; per-sample allocation not given. Each sample was drawn 63 days after the first injection (of vaccine or placebo). Whoever gave the sample was an adult aged 18-55 years in Boston. V was pared by 6 bases and J by 8 bases, with 13 bases between. In germline, CDR1 is SEHNR, CDR2 FQNEAQ (reference sequence). This CDR3 has 12 residues. In the case of this clone: As yet, its antigen is unknown.

Broader study findings: Following vaccination, spike-specific CD8+ and CD4+ T cell responses reportedly exhibited substantial breadth. Recipients of either vaccine or placebo displayed similar breadth of non-spike TCRs.

TCRdb's copy holds only in-frame clones and misses some; the assay was immunoSEQ multiplex PCR. This table has around 270,000 clones, roughly 89% appearing once. This chain uses TRBV7-9 with TRBJ1-2; D gene ambiguous. This sample comprised peripheral blood, obtained in a trial of Ad26.COV2.S vaccine versus placebo. The receptor comes from a person aged 18-65 years who received the Ad26.COV2.S COVID-19 vaccine or a placebo. This CDR3 reads CASRHGEGGYTF. The CDR3 DNA reads as TGTGCCAGCAGGCACGGGGAGGGAGGCTACACCTTC. Using reference TRBV7-9 and TRBJ1-2 for the parts outside the CDR3, the full variable domain is DTGVSQNPRHKITKRGQNVTFRCDPISEHNRLYWYRQTLGQGPEFLTYFQNEAQLEKSRLLSDRFSAERPKGSFSTLEIQRTEQGDSAMYLCASRHGEGGYTFGSGTRLTVV.